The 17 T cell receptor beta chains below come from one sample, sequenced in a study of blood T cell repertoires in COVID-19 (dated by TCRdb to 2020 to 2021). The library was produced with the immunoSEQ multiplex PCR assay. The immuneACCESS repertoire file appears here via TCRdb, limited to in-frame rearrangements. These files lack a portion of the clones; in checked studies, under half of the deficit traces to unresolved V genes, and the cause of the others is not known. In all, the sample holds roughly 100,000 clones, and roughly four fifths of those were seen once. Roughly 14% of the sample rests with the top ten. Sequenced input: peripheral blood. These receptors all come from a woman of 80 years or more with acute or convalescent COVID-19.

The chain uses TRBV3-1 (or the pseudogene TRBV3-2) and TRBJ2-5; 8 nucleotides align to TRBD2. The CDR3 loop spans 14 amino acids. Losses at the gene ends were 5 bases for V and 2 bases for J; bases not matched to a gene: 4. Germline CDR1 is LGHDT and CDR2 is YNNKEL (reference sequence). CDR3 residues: CASSSTSGQETQYF. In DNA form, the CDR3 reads TGTGCCAGCAGCTCCACTAGCGGTCAAGAGACCCAGTACTTC.

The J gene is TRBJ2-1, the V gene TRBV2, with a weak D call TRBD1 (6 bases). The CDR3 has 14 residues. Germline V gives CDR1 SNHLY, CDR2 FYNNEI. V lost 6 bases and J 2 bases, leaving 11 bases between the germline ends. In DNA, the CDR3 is TGTGCCAGCAGACAGGGATGGGCCTACAATGAGCAGTTCTTC. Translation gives CASRQGWAYNEQFF.

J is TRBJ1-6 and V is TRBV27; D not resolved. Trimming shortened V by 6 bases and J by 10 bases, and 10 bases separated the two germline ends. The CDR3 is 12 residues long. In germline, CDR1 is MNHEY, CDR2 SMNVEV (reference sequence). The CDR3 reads CASSTGVSPLHF. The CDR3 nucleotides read TGTGCCAGCAGCACCGGGGTCTCACCCCTCCACTTT.

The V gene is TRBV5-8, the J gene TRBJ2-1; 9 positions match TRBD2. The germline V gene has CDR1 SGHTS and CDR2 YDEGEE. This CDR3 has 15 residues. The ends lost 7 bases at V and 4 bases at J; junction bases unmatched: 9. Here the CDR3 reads CASGGGTSPYNEQFF. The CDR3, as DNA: TGTGCCAGCGGTGGGGGGACTAGCCCGTACAATGAGCAGTTCTTC.

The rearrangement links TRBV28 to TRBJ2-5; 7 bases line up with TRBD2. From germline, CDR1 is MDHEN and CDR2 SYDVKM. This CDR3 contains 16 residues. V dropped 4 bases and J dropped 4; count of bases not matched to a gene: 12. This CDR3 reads CASSSPQAGAAETQYF. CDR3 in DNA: TGTGCCAGCAGTTCCCCCCAGGCGGGAGCAGCAGAGACCCAGTACTTC.

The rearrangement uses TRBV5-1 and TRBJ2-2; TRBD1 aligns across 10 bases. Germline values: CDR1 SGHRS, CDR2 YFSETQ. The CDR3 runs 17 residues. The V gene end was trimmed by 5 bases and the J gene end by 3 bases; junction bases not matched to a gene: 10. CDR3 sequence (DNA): TGCGCCAGCAGGACCGGGGGGACAGGGGCTGACACCGGGGAGCTGTTTTTT. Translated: CASRTGGTGADTGELFF.

CDR3 bases: TGTGCCTGGAGTCTTACCCGGGGGAGCGAGCAGTTCTTC. Translated, it gives CAWSLTRGSEQFF. The chain links TRBV30 to TRBJ2-1; D may be TRBD2 (6 bases). Germline-derived CDR1 and CDR2 are GTSNPN and SVGIG (reference sequence). The CDR3 totals 13 residues. The V end was cut by 2 bases, the J end by 10 bases, with 15 bases between.

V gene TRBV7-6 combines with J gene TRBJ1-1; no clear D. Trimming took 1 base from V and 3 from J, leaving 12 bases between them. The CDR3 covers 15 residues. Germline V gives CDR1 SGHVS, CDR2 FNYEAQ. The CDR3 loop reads CASSLVSADYTEAFF. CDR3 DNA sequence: TGTGCCAGCAGCTTAGTTTCGGCGGATTACACTGAAGCTTTCTTT.

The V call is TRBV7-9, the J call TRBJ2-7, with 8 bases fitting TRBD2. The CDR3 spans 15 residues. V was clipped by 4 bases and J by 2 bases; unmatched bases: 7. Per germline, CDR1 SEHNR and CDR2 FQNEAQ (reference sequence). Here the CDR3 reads CASSSEPGLAYEQYF. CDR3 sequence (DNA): TGTGCCAGCAGCTCCGAACCGGGACTAGCCTACGAGCAGTACTTC.

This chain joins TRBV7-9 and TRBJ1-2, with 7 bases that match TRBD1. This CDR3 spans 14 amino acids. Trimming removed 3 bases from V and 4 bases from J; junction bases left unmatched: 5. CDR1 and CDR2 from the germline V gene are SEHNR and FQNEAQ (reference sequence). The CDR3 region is CASSFYTGAYGYTF. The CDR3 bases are TGTGCCAGCAGCTTTTATACAGGGGCCTATGGCTACACCTTC.

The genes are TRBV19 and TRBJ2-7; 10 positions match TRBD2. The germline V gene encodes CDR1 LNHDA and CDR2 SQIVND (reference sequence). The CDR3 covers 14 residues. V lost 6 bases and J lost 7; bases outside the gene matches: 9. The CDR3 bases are TGTGCCAGTAGCCCGAGCGGGAGGGCCCGGGAGCAGTACGTC. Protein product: CASSPSGRAREQYV.

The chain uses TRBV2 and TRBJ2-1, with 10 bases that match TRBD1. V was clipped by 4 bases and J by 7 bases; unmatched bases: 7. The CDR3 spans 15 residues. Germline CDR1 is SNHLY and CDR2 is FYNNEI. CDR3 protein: CASSARDRGLNEQFF. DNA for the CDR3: TGTGCCAGCAGTGCTCGCGACAGGGGGCTTAATGAGCAGTTCTTC.

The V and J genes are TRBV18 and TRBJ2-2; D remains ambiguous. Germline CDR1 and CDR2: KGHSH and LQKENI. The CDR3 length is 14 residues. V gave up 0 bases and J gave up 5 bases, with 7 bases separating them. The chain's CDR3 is CASSPPSRTGELFF. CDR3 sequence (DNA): TGTGCCAGCTCACCACCGTCGAGAACCGGGGAGCTGTTTTTT.

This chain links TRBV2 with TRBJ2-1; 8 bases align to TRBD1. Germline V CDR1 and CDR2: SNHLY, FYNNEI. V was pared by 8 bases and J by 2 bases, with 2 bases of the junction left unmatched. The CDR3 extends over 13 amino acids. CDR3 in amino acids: CASQQGAYNEQFF. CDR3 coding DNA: TGTGCCAGCCAACAGGGGGCCTACAATGAGCAGTTCTTC.

DNA for the CDR3: TGCGCCAGCAGCACGGGTGGAGGGTTGGAGCAGTACTTC. It codes for CASSTGGGLEQYF. The rearrangement uses TRBV4-1 and TRBJ2-7; TRBD2 might be the D (6 bases). Germline CDR1 is MGHRA and CDR2 is YSYEKL. The CDR3 runs to 13 residues. The germline V and J ends were trimmed by 5 bases and 7 bases, with 15 bases remaining between them.

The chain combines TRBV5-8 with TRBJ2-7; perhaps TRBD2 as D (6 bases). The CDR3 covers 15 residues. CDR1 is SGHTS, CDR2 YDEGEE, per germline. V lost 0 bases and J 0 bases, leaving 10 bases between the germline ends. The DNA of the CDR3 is TGTGCCAGCAGCTTGGCCGGCGGGACCTCCTACGAGCAGTACTTC. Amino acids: CASSLAGGTSYEQYF.

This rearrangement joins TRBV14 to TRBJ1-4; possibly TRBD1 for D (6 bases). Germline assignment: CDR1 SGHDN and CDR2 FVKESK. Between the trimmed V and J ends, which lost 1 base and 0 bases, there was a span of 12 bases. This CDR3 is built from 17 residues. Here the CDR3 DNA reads TGTGCCAGCAGCCAAGTTGGGGGCTCTGCAACTAATGAAAAACTGTTTTTT. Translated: CASSQVGGSATNEKLFF.